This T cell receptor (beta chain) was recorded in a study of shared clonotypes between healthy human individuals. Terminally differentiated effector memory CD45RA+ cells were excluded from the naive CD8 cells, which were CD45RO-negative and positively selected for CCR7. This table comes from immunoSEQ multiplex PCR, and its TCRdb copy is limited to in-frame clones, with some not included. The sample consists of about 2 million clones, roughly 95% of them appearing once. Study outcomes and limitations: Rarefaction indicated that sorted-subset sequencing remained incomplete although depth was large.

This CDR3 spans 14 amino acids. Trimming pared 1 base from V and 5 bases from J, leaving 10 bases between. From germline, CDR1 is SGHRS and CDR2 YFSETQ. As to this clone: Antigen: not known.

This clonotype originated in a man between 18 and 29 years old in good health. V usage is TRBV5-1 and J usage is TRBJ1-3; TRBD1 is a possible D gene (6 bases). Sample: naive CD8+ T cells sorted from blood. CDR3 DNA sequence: TGCGCCAGCAGCTTGCCGGACAGCCGAAACACCATATATTTT. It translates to CASSLPDSRNTIYF.